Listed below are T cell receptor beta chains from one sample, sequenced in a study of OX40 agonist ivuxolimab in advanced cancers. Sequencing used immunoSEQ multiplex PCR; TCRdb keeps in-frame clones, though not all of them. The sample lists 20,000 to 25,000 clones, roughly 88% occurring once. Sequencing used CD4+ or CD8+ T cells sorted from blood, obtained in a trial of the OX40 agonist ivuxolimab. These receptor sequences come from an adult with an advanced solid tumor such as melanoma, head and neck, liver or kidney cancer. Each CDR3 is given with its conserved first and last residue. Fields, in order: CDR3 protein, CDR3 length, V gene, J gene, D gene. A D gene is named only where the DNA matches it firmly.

CASSSPGTGKIGYTF	15	TRBV28	TRBJ1-2	TRBD1
CASSSRQGSTTF	12	TRBV9	TRBJ1-2	TRBD1
CASSEEGGAEAFF	13	TRBV6-1	TRBJ1-1	NA
CASSLSGPYSGNTIYF	16	TRBV27	TRBJ1-3	NA
CASSFGGAYEQYF	13	TRBV11-2	TRBJ2-7	NA
CASSFMGNEQFF	12	TRBV5-1	TRBJ2-1	NA
CASSSTGTEAYEQYF	15	TRBV5-4	TRBJ2-7	TRBD1
CASSLAGLNTGELFF	15	TRBV7-9	TRBJ2-2	NA
CASSYVASGTGELFF	15	TRBV6-9	TRBJ2-2	NA
CASSLADSNTQYF	13	TRBV7-2	TRBJ2-3	NA
CASSQELGTGAYEQYF	16	TRBV4-3	TRBJ2-7	TRBD1
CASSQGTGDADTQYF	15	TRBV4-1	TRBJ2-3	TRBD1
CASSPPGTQYEQYF	14	TRBV6-5	TRBJ2-7	NA
CASSQVNSPLHF	12	TRBV4-1	TRBJ1-6	NA
CASSLAGETLYSTDTQYF	18	TRBV5-1	TRBJ2-3	NA
CASSSRQGAYGYTF	14	TRBV7-8	TRBJ1-2	TRBD1
CASSPNRGSGELFF	14	TRBV5-4	TRBJ2-2	TRBD1
CASSLVSGPYNEQFF	15	TRBV5-6	TRBJ2-1	NA
CASIIQGPSNQPQHF	15	TRBV6-1	TRBJ1-5	NA
CASSVQGAETQYF	13	TRBV4-1	TRBJ2-5	TRBD1
CASSLTLPQVASSYEQYF	18	TRBV11-2	TRBJ2-7	NA
CASRVAGAGGHQYF	14	TRBV10-2	TRBJ2-5	TRBD2
CASSLNAAGETQYF	14	TRBV7-3	TRBJ2-5	NA
CASRTGLAGGYEQYF	15	TRBV6-5	TRBJ2-7	TRBD2
CASSEALNKNYGYTF	15	TRBV6-1	TRBJ1-2	NA
CASSFQGAETQYF	13	TRBV5-8	TRBJ2-5	NA
CASSPRQGMNYGYTF	15	TRBV27	TRBJ1-2	TRBD1
CASSRGLAGTPSTDTQYF	18	TRBV19	TRBJ2-3	TRBD2
CASRDQGIGTYEQYF	15	TRBV27	TRBJ2-7	NA
CASSPRQQSYEQYF	14	TRBV9	TRBJ2-7	NA
CASSLTKSQETQYF	14	TRBV5-1	TRBJ2-5	NA
CASSFSGRVYGYTF	14	TRBV5-6	TRBJ1-2	NA
CASSIYRDLPLPNEKLFF	18	TRBV7-9	TRBJ1-4	NA
CASSQEERGGETQYF	15	TRBV4-2	TRBJ2-5	TRBD2
CASLKGQGGTEAFF	14	TRBV21-1	TRBJ1-1	NA
CASSPTSGTEETQYF	15	TRBV11-3	TRBJ2-5	TRBD1
CASSVRGDNEQFF	13	TRBV2	TRBJ2-1	NA
CASSYGTGGPEQYF	14	TRBV6-5	NA	TRBD1
CASSFEANPYDYEQYF	16	TRBV5-1	TRBJ2-7	NA
CASSSWTSGGLFSTDTQYF	19	TRBV11-2	TRBJ2-3	TRBD2
CASSRTTLPDAEAFF	15	TRBV4-1	TRBJ1-1	NA
CASSSGLASDGKFF	14	TRBV5-6	TRBJ2-1	TRBD2
CASSLPRILYGYTF	14	TRBV28	TRBJ1-2	NA
CASSWTVNTEAFF	13	TRBV5-8	TRBJ1-1	NA
CASSPSREGETQYF	14	TRBV5-6	TRBJ2-5	NA
CASRTVRNSNQPQHF	15	TRBV19	TRBJ1-5	NA
CASSFIAGVSTDTQYF	16	TRBV19	TRBJ2-3	TRBD2
CASGKGQFYEQYF	13	TRBV27	TRBJ2-7	TRBD1
CASSRLTGNSPLHF	14	TRBV19	TRBJ1-6	NA
CASSQVNRGDYGYTF	15	TRBV4-1	TRBJ1-2	TRBD1
CASRGRSQYHEQYF	14	TRBV27	TRBJ2-7	NA
CATRDRQSSGANVLTF	16	TRBV15	TRBJ2-6	NA
CASSGDRDNSPLHF	14	TRBV6-1	TRBJ1-6	TRBD1
CSAHPGQGDAFF	12	TRBV29-1	TRBJ1-1	TRBD1
CASSARVHGSHQFF	14	TRBV11-3	TRBJ2-1	NA
CASSAGQVNIQYF	13	TRBV19	TRBJ2-4	TRBD1
CASSLSGQVPTGELFF	16	TRBV27	TRBJ2-2	TRBD1
CSVVSLAESTDTQYF	15	TRBV29-1	TRBJ2-3	TRBD2
CASSYGDSLYPYGYTF	16	TRBV6-5	TRBJ1-2	TRBD1
CASSRIDRAGDTQYF	15	TRBV5-4	TRBJ2-3	TRBD1